In this sample, the clone carrying this T cell receptor beta chain turned up a few times. Its antigen remains unknown. Germline-derived CDR1 and CDR2 are MNHNS and SASEGT. The V and J ends lost 6 bases and 8 bases respectively, with 17 bases between them. This CDR3 has 14 residues. This specimen comes from a study of CD8 T cells in ankylosing spondylitis. Findings and caveats of the study: It appeared that ankylosing spondylitis blood was characterized by a TCR beta motif of eight highly homologous variants.

TCRdb re-derived calls from the 5' RACE reads in MiXCR, one entry per CDR3 protein. The data show about 400,000 distinct CDR3 sequences, about 20% seen once. The specimen sequenced was blood, either unsorted or a sorted T cell fraction (not recorded which). The rearrangement links TRBV6-1 to TRBJ2-1, with a weak D call TRBD1 (6 bases). The clonotype was recovered from a male donor with ankylosing spondylitis. CDR3 residues: CASSRTVLGDEQFF. CDR3 bases: TGTGCCAGCAGCCGGACAGTTCTTGGCGATGAGCAGTTCTTC.